These 2 T cell receptor beta chains originate from one sample sequenced in a study of cytomegalovirus exposure and HLA in healthy donors (dated by TCRdb to between 2016 and 2019). Libraries came from the immunoSEQ multiplex PCR assay. The multiplex PCR relied on a mix of 60 forward primers for TCR Vbeta segments and 13 reverse primers for TCR Jbeta segments. TCRdb limited this immuneACCESS table to in-frame rearrangements with V and J called. A share of clones is missing; checked studies link under half to unresolved V genes, and the rest is unexplained. The sample yields 65,000 to 90,000 clones; about 77% were counted once. Around 4% of the sample goes to the ten largest clones. Material for sequencing was PBMCs. Receptors were obtained from a man aged 60 to 69 in good health and CMV-seronegative.

This sequence joins TRBV11-2 and TRBJ1-1; 8 bases line up with TRBD1. Germline CDR1 SGHAT, CDR2 FQNNGV. V lost 1 base and J lost 1; bases outside the gene matches: 2. The CDR3 runs 15 residues. The CDR3 loop reads CASSLGGTGNTEAFF. The CDR3 nucleotides are TGTGCCAGCAGCTTAGGTGGGACAGGGAACACTGAAGCTTTCTTT.

This sequence joins TRBV6-5 and TRBJ2-4, with D possibly being TRBD1 (6 bases). The CDR3 loop spans 16 amino acids. V was clipped by 3 bases and J by 2 bases, with 14 bases between them. CDR1 MNHEY and CDR2 SVGAGI come from the germline V gene. The CDR3 is CASSYLGTGSKNIQYF. CDR3 in DNA: TGTGCCAGCAGTTATTTGGGAACAGGGTCCAAAAACATTCAGTACTTC.